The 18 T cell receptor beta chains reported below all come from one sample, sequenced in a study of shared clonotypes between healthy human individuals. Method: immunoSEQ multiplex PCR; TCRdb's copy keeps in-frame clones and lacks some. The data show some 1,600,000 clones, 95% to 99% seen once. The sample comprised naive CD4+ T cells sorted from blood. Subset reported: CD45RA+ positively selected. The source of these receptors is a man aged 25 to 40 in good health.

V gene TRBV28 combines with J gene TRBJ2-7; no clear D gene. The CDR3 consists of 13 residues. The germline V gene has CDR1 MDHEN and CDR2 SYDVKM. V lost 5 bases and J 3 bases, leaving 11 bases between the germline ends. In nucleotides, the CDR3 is TGTGCCAGCAGTGGACCTACCTACTACGAGCAGTACTTC. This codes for CASSGPTYYEQYF.

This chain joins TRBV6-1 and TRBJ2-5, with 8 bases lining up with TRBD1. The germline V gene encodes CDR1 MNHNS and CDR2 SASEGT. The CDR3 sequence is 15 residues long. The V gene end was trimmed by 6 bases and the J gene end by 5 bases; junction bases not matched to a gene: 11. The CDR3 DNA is TGTGCCAGCAGCGCCCAGGGGGCAGGCTCGGAGACCCAGTACTTC. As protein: CASSAQGAGSETQYF.

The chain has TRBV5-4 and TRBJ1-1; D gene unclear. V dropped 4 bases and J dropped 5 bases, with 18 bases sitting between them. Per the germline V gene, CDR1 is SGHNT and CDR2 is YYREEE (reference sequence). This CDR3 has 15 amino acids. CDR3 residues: CASSHPGRDGTEAFF. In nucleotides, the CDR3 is TGTGCCAGCAGCCACCCTGGCCGGGATGGAACTGAAGCTTTCTTT.

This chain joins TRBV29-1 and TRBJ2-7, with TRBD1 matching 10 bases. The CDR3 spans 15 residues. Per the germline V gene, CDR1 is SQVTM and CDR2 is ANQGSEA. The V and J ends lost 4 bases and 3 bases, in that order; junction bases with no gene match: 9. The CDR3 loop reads CSVVGDRGQVYEQYF. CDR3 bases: TGCAGCGTTGTGGGTGACAGGGGGCAAGTCTACGAGCAGTACTTC.

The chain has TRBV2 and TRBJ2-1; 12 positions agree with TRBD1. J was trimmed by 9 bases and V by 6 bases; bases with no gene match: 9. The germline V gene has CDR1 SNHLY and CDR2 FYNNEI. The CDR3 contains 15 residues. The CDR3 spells CASRTGTGGLGEQFF. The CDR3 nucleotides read TGTGCCAGCAGAACCGGGACAGGGGGCCTTGGTGAGCAGTTCTTC.

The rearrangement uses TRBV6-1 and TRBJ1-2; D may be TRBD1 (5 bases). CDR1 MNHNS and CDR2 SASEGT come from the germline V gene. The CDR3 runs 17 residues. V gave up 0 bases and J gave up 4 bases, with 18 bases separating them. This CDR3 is CASSEAKGGRGGYGYTF. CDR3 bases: TGTGCCAGCAGTGAAGCGAAGGGAGGGAGGGGAGGCTATGGCTACACCTTC.

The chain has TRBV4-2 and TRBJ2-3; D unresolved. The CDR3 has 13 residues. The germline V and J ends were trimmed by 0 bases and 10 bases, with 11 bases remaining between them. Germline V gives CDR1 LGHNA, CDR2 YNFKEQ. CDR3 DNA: TGTGCCAGCAGCCAAGACTACACGGTGGCGCAGTATTTT. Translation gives CASSQDYTVAQYF.

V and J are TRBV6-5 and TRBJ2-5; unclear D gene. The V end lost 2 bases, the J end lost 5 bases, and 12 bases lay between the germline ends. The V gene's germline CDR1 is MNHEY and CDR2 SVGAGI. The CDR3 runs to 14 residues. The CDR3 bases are TGTGCCAGCAGTTACGGGATAGCCGGGGAGACCCAGTACTTC. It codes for CASSYGIAGETQYF.

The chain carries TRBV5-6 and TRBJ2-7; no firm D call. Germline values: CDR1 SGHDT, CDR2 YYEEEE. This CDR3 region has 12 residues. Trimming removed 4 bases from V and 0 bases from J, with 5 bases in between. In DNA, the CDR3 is TGTGCCAGCAGCCTCAGCTCCTACGAGCAGTACTTC. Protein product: CASSLSSYEQYF.

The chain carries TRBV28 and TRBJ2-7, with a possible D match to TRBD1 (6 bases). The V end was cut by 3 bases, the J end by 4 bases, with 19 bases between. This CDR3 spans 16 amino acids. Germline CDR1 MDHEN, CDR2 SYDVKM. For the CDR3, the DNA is TGTGCCAGCAGTTTTGAGACAGGCCAGGTTATTTACGAGCAGTACTTC. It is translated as CASSFETGQVIYEQYF.

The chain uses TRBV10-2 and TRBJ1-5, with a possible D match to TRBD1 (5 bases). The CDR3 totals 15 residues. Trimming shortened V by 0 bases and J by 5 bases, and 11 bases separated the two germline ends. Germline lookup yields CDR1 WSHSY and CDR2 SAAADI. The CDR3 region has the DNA TGCGCCAGCAGTGAGTCAGGCGGGGCACATCAGCCCCAGCATTTT. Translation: CASSESGGAHQPQHF.

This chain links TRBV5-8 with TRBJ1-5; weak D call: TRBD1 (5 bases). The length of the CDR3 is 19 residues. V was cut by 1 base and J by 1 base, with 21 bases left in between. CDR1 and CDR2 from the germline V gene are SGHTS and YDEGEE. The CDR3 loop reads CASSLILSVSGVSNQPQHF. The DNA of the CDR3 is TGTGCCAGCAGCTTGATTCTTTCCGTATCGGGGGTAAGCAATCAGCCCCAGCATTTT.

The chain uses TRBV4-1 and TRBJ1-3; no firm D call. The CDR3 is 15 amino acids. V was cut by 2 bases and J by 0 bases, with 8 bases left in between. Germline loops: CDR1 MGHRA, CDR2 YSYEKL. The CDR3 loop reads CASSQPRGSGNTIYF. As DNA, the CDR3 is TGCGCCAGCAGCCAACCGCGAGGCTCTGGAAACACCATATATTTT.

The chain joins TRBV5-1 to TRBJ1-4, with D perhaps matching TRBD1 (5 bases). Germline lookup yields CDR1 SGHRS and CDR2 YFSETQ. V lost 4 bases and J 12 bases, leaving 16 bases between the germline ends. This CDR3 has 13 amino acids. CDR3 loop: CASSEAAGTELFF. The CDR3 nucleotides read TGCGCCAGCAGCGAGGCCGCCGGGACGGAACTGTTTTTT.

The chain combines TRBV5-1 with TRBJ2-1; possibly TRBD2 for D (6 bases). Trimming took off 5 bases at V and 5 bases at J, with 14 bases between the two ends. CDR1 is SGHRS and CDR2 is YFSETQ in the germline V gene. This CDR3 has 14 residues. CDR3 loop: CASSGGLNNNEQFF. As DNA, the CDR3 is TGCGCCAGCAGTGGGGGGTTGAACAACAATGAGCAGTTCTTC.

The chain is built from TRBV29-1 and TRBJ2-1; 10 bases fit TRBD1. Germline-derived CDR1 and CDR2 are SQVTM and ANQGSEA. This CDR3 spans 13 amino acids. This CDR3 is CSHDRGQYNEQFF. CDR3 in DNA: TGCAGTCACGACAGGGGGCAATACAATGAGCAGTTCTTC.

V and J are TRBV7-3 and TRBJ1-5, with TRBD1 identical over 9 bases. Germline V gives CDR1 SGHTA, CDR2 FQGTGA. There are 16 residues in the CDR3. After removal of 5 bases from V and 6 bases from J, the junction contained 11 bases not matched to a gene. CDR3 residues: CASSLDRGHDGQPQHF. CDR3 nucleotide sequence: TGTGCCAGCAGCCTGGACAGGGGCCACGATGGTCAGCCCCAGCATTTT.

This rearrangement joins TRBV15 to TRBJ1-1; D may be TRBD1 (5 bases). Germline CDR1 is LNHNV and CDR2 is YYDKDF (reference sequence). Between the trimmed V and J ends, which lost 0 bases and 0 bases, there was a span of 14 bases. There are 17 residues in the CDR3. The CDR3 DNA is TGTGCCACCAGCAGAGAGGCCTCCAGGGTGATGAACACTGAAGCTTTCTTT. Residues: CATSREASRVMNTEAFF.